One sample yielded the 3 T cell receptor beta chains listed below, sequenced in a study of CD8 T cell repertoires and HIV-1 epitope variants. The method was immunoSEQ multiplex PCR; TCRdb's version includes in-frame clones alone and lacks a portion of them. The sample holds roughly 5,000 clones; over 60% are singletons and the top ten take over 40%. The antigens of these receptors remain unknown. Sequencing was done on a sample of cultured CD8+ T cells derived from PBMCs. The receptors come from a male donor with HIV.

This rearrangement joins TRBV5-6 to TRBJ2-1; either TRBD1 or TRBD2 may supply D (6 bases each). From germline, CDR1 is SGHDT and CDR2 YYEEEE. This CDR3 has 15 residues. Trimming removed 1 base from V and 4 bases from J, with 12 bases in between. This CDR3 is CASSLWRGEYNEQFF. The CDR3 region has the DNA TGTGCCAGCAGCTTGTGGAGGGGGGAGTACAATGAGCAGTTCTTC.

Only a few counts were recorded for this clone. In nucleotides, the CDR3 is TGTGCCAGCAGTCCGACCCGGACGGAAGACGAGCAGTACTTC. It translates to CASSPTRTEDEQYF. This chain uses TRBV27 with TRBJ2-7; D call uncertain. Trimming left V 5 bases short and J 5 bases short, with 16 bases between. Germline V CDR1 and CDR2: MNHEY, SMNVEV (reference sequence). CDR3 length: 14 amino acids.

V gene TRBV7-9 combines with J gene TRBJ1-5; 7 bases match TRBD1. With V trimmed by 4 bases and J by 5 bases, 8 bases remained unmatched. The CDR3 runs to 15 residues. CDR1 and CDR2 from the germline V gene are SEHNR and FQNEAQ (reference sequence). The CDR3 is CASSSLPGGDQPQHF. The CDR3 coding sequence is TGTGCCAGCAGCTCACTCCCAGGGGGGGATCAGCCCCAGCATTTT. Supplemented by reference TRBV7-9 and TRBJ1-5, the full variable domain reads DTGVSQNPRHKITKRGQNVTFRCDPISEHNRLYWYRQTLGQGPEFLTYFQNEAQLEKSRLLSDRFSAERPKGSFSTLEIQRTEQGDSAMYLCASSSLPGGDQPQHFGDGTRLSIL.